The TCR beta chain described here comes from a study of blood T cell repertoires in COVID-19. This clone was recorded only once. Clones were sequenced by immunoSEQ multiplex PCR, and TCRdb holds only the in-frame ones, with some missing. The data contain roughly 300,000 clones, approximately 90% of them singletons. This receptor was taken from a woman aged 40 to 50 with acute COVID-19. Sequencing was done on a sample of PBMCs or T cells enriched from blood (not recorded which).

The CDR3 loop reads CSAAGAETQYF. CDR3 coding DNA: TGCAGTGCTGCGGGAGCAGAGACCCAGTACTTC. The chain links TRBV20-1 to TRBJ2-5; 7 nucleotides match TRBD2. This CDR3 contains 11 residues. Germline V gene lookup returns CDR1 DFQATT and CDR2 SNEGSKA (reference sequence). The V and J ends lost 5 bases and 4 bases, in that order; junction bases with no gene match: 1.